This TCR beta chain was observed in a study of cytomegalovirus exposure and HLA in healthy donors. Study outcomes and limitations: The authors later linked a missense DCLRE1C variant to TCR beta V- and J-gene trimming. It is likely that the observed cluster of highly shared sequence variants was a sequencing artifact.

This clone was counted a few times. Its target is unknown. Germline lookup yields CDR1 LNHDA and CDR2 SQIVND (reference sequence). The CDR3 is 17 amino acids. The V gene end was trimmed by 3 bases and the J gene end by 3 bases; junction bases not matched to a gene: 6. PCR used 60 Vbeta primers and 13 Jbeta primers. Repertoires were generated with immunoSEQ multiplex PCR, while TCRdb's copy carries only in-frame clones and drops some. The sample lists approximately 260,000 clones; 84% were seen once. The chain recombines TRBV19 with TRBJ2-3; 13 bases map to TRBD2. The sequence came from a woman between 40 and 50 years old in good health and CMV-seropositive. Sequenced material: PBMCs. CDR3 sequence: CASSMAGLAGATDTQYF. The DNA for the CDR3 is TGTGCCAGTAGTATGGCTGGACTAGCGGGAGCAACAGATACGCAGTATTTT.